This entry is about one T cell receptor (beta chain). The antigen is not known. The primer mix had 60 Vbeta and 13 Jbeta primers. Clones were sequenced by immunoSEQ multiplex PCR, and TCRdb holds only the in-frame ones, with some missing. The table for this sample gives some 42,000 clones. Looked up from germline, CDR1 is GTSNPN and CDR2 is SVGIG (reference sequence). V was trimmed by 0 bases and J by 0 bases, leaving 9 bases between them. The CDR3 extends over 14 amino acids. This sample was included in a study of cytomegalovirus exposure and HLA in healthy donors. Findings and caveats of the study: The study had only CMV serostatus as immune exposure information. Several of the most significant clusters appeared, in a later analysis, to be linked to common viral pathogens. Reported results showed that the classifier diagnosed cytomegalovirus status with high specificity and sensitivity. Most of the TCR beta V segments (in an earlier analysis) were productive either about 90% or about 30% of the time.

The origin of this receptor is a man aged 25-45 years in good health and CMV-seronegative. Sequencing was carried out using PBMCs. The rearrangement uses TRBV30 and TRBJ2-7; tentative D call: TRBD1 (6 bases). CDR3 DNA: TGTGCCTGGAGTGTAAGGACAGCCTCCTACGAGCAGTACTTC. Protein sequence: CAWSVRTASYEQYF.